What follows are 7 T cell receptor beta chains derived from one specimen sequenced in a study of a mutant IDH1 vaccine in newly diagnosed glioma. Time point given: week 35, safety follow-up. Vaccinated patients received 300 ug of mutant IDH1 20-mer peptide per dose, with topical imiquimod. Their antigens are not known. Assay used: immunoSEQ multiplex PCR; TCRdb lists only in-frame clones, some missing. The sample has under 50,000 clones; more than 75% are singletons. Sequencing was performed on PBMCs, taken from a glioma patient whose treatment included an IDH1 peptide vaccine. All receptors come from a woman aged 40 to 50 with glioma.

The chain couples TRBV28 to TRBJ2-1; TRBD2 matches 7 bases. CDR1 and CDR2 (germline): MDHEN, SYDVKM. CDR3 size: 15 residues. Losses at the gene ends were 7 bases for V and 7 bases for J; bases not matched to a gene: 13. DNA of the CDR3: TGTGCCAGCAAAAGGGTCCCTAGCGGAAGAAATGAGCAGTTCTTC. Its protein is CASKRVPSGRNEQFF.

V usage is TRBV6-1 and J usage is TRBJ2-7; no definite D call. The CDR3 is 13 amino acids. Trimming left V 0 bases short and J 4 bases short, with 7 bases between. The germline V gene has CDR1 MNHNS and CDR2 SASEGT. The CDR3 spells CASSEAAWYEQYF. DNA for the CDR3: TGTGCCAGCAGTGAAGCCGCCTGGTACGAGCAGTACTTC.

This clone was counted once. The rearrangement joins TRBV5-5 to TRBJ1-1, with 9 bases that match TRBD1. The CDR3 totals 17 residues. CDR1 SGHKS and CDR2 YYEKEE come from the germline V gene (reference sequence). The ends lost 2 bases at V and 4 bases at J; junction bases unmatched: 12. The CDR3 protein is CASSFRLQGAKVTEAFF. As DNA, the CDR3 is TGTGCCAGCAGCTTTAGATTACAGGGGGCTAAAGTCACTGAAGCTTTCTTT.

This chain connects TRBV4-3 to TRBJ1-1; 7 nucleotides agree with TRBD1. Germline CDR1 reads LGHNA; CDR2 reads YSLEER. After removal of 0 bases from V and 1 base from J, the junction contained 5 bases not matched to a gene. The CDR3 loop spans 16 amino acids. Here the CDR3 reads CASSQDARGANTEAFF. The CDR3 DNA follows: TGCGCCAGCAGCCAAGATGCCAGGGGGGCGAACACTGAAGCTTTCTTT.

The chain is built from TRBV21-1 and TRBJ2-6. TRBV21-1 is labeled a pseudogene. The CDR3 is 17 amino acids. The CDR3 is CASSKGTPPSGANVLTF. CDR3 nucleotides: TGTGCCAGCAGCAAAGGCACGCCCCCCTCTGGGGCCAACGTCCTGACTTTC.

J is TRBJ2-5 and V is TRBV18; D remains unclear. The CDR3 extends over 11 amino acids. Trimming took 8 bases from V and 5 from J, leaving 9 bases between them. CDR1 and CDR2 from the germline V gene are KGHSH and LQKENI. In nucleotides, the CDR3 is TGTGCCAGCGAGGACGGGGAGACCCAGTACTTC. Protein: CASEDGETQYF.

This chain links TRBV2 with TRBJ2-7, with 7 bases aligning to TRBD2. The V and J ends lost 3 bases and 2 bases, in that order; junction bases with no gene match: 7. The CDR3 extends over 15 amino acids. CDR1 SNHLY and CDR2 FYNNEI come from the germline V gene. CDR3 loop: CASSDVREATYEQYF. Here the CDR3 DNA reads TGTGCCAGCAGTGATGTACGGGAGGCAACCTACGAGCAGTACTTC.